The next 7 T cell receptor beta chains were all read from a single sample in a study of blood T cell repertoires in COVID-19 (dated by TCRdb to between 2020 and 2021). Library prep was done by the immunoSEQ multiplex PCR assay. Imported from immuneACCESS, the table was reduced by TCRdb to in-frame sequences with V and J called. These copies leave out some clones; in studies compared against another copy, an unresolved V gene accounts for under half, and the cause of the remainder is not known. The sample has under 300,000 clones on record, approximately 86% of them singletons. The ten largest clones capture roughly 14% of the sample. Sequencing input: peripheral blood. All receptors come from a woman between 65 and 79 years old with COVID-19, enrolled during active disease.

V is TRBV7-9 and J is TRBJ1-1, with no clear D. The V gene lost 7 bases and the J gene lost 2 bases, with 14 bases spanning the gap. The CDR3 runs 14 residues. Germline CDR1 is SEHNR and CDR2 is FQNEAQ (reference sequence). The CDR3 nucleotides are TGTGCCAGCACCCCGTGGGCTGTAAACACTGAAGCTTTCTTT. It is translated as CASTPWAVNTEAFF.

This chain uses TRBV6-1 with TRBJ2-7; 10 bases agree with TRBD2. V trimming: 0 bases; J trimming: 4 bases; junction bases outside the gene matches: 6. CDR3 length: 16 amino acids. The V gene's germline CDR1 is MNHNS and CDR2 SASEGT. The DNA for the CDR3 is TGTGCCAGCAGTGAAGCGCTAGCGGGGGCTATGTACGAGCAGTACTTC. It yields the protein CASSEALAGAMYEQYF.

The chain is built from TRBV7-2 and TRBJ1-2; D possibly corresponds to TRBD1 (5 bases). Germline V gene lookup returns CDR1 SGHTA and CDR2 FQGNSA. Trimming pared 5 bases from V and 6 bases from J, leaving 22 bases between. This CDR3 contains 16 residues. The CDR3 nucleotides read TGTGCCAGCAGCCATATAGCCGGGCAGGGCGGGGATGGCTACACCTTC. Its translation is CASSHIAGQGGDGYTF.

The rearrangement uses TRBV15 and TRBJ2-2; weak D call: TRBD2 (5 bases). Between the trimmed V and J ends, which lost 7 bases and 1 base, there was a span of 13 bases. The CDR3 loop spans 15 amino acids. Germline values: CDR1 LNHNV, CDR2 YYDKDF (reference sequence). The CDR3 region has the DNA TGTGCCACCAAAGTCGGAGGAATGAACACCGGGGAGCTGTTTTTT. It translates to CATKVGGMNTGELFF.

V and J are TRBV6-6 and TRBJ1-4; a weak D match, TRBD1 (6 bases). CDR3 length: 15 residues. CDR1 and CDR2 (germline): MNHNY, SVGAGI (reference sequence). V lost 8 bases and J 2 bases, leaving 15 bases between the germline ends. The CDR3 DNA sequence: TGTGCCAGCCAAAAGGGGAGGGGGACTAATGAAAAACTGTTTTTT. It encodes CASQKGRGTNEKLFF.

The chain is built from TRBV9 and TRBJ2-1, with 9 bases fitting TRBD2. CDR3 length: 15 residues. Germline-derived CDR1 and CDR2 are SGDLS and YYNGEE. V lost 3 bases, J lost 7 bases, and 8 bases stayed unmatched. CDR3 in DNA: TGTGCCAGCAGCGCGGCCGGGACTAGCCATAATGAGCAGTTCTTC. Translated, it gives CASSAAGTSHNEQFF.

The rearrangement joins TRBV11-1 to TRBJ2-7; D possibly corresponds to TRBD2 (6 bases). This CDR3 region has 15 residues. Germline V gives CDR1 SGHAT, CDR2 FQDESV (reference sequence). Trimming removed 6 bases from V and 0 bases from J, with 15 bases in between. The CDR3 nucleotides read TGTGCCAGCAGGGATCCGGGACTGAGCTCCTACGAGCAGTACTTC. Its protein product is CASRDPGLSSYEQYF.